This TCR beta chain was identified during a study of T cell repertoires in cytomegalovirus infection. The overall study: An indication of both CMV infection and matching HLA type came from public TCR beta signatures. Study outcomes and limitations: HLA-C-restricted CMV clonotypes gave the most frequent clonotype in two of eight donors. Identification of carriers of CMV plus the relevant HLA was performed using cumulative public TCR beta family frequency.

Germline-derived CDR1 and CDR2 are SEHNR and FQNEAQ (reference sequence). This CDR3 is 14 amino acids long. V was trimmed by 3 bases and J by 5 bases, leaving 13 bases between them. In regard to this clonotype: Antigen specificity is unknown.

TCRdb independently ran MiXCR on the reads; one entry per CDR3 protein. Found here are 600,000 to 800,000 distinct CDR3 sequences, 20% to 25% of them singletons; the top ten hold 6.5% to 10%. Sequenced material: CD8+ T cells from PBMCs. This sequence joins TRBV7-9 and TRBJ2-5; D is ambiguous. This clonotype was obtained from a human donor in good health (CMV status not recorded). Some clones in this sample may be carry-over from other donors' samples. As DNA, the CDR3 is TGTGCCAGCAGCTTCAGACTCGGATGGGAGACCCAGTACTTC. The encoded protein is CASSFRLGWETQYF.